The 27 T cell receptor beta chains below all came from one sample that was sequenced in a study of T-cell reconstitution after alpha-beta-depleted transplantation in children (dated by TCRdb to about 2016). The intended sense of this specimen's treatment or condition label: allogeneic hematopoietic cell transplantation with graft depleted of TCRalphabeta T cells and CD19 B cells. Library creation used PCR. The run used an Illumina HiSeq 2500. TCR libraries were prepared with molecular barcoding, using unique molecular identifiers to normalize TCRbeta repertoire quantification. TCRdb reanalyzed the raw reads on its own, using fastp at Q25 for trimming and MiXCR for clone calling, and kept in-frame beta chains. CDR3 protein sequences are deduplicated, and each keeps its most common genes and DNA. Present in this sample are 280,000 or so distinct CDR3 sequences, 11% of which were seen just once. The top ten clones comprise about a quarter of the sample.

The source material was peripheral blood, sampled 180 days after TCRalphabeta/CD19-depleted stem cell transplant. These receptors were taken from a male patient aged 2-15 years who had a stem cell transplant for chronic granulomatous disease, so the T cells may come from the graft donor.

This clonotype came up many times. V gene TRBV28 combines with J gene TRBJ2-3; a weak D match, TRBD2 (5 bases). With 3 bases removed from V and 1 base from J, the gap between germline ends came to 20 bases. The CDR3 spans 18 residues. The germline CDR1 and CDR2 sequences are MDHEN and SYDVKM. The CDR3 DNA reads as TGTGCCAGCAGTTTTTTCTCCTCTAGAGGGCAGGGCACAGATACGCAGTATTTT. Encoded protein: CASSFFSSRGQGTDTQYF. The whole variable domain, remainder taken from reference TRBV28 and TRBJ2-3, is DVKVTQSSRYLVKRTGEKVFLECVQDMDHENMFWYRQDPGLGLRLIYFSYDVKMKEKGDIPEGYSVSREKKERFSLILESASTNQTSMYLCASSFFSSRGQGTDTQYFGPGTRLTVL.

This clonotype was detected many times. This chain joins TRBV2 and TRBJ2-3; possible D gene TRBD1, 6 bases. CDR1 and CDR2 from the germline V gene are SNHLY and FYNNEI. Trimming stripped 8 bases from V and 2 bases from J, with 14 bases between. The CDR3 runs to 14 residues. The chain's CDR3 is CASDYGGTTDTQYF. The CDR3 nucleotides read TGTGCCAGCGACTATGGGGGCACCACAGATACGCAGTATTTT.

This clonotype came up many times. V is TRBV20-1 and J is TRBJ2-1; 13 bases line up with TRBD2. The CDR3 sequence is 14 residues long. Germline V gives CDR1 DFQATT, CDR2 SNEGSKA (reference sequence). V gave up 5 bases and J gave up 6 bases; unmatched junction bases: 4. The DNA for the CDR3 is TGCAGTGCTCCAACTAGCGGGGGGGCCAATGAGCAGTTCTTC. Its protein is CSAPTSGGANEQFF.

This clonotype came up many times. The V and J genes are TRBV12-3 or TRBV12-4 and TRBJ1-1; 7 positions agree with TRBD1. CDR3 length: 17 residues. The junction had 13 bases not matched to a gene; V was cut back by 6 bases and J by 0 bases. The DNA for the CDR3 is TGTGCCAGCAGAGAGGGACAGCTCAAGAGGGTGAACACTGAAGCTTTCTTT. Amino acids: CASREGQLKRVNTEAFF.

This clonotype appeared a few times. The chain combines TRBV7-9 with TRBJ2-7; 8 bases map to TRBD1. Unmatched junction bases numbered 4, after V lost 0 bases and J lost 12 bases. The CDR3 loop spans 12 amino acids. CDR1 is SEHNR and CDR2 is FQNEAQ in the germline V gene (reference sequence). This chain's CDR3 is CASSLASGGSYF. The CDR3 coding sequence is TGTGCCAGCAGCTTAGCGTCAGGGGGCTCGTACTTC.

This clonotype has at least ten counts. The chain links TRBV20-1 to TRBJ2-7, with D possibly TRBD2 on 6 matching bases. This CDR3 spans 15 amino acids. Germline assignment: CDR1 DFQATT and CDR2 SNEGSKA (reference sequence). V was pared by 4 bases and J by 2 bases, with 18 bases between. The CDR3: CSAKSGSAVTYEQYF. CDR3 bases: TGCAGTGCTAAGAGCGGGTCAGCAGTAACCTACGAGCAGTACTTC.

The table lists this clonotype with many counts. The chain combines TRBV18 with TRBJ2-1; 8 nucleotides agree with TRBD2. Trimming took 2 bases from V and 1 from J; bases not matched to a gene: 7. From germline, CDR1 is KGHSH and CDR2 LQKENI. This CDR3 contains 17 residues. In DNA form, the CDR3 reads TGTGCCAGCTCACCAAATCTACTAGCGGAGTCCTACAATGAGCAGTTCTTC. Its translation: CASSPNLLAESYNEQFF.

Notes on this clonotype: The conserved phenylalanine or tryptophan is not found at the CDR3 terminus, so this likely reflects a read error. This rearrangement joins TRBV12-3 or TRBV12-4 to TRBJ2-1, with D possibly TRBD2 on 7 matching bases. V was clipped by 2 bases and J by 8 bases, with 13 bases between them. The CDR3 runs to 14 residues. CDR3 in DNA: TGTGCCAGCAGTTTAAGACGAGGGGGGGATGAGCAGTTCTTG. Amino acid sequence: CASSLRRGGDEQFL.

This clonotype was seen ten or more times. CDR3 coding DNA: TGTGCCAGCAGCTCCCCCGGGACAGGGGTGGACAATGAGCAGTTCTTC. This encodes CASSSPGTGVDNEQFF. The chain recombines TRBV5-5 with TRBJ2-1; TRBD1 matches 10 bases. Losses at the gene ends were 3 bases for V and 5 bases for J; bases not matched to a gene: 8. The germline CDR1 and CDR2 sequences are SGHKS and YYEKEE (reference sequence). CDR3 length: 16 residues.

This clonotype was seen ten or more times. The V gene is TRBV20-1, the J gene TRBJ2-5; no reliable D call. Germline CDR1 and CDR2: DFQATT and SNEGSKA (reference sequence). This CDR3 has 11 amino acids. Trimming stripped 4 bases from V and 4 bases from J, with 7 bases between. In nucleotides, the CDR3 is TGCAGTGCTACTAACCCAGAGACCCAGTACTTC. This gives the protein CSATNPETQYF.

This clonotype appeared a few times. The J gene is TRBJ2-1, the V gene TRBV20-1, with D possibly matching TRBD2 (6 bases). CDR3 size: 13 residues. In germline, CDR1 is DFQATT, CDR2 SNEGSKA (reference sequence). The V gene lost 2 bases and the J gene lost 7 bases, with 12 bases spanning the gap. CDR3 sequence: CSARPTGRNEQFF. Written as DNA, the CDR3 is TGCAGTGCTAGACCAACGGGGAGGAATGAGCAGTTCTTC.

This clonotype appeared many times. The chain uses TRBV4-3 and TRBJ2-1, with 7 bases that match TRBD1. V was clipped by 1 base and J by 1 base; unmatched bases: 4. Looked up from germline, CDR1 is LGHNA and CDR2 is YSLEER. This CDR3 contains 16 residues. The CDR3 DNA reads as TGCGCCAGCAGCCAAGGTGTCAGGGGGTCCTACAATGAGCAGTTCTTC. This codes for CASSQGVRGSYNEQFF.

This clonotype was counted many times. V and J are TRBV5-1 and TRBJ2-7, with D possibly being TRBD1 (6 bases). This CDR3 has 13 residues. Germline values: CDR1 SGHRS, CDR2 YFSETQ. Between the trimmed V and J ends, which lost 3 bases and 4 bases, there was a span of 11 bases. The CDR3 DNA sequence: TGCGCCAGCAGCTCGCGACAGGAATACGAGCAGTACTTC. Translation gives CASSSRQEYEQYF.

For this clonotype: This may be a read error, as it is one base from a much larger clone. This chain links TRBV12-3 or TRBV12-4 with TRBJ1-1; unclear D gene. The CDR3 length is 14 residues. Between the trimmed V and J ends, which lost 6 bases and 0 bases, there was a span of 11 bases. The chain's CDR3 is CASRADLLNTEAFF. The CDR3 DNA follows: TGTGCCAGCAGGGCGGACTTACTGAACACTGAAGCTTTCTTT.

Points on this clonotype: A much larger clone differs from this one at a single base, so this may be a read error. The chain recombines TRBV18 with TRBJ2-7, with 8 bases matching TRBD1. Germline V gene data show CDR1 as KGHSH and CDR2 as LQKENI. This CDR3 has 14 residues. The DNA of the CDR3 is TGTGCCAGCTCACCAACGGGACAGGCCTACGAGCCGTACTTC. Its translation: CASSPTGQAYEPYF.

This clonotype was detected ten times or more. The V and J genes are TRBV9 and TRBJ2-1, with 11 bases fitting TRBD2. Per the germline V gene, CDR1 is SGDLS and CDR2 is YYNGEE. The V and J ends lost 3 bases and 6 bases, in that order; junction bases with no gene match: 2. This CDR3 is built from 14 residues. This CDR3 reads CASSGLAGFNEQFF. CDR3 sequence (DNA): TGTGCCAGCAGCGGACTAGCGGGATTCAATGAGCAGTTCTTC.

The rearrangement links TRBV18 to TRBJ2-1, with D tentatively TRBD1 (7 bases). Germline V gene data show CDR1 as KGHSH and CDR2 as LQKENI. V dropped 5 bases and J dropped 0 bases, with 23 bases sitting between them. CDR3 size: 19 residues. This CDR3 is CASSVAGGTPRVSYNEQFF. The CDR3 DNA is TGTGCCAGCTCAGTCGCAGGGGGGACGCCGCGAGTCTCCTACAATGAGCAGTTCTTC.

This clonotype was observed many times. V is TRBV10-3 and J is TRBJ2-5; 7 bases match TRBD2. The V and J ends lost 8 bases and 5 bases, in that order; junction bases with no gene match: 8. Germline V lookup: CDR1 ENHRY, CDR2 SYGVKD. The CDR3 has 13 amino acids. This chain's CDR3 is CAIGGVVTETQYF. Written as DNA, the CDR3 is TGTGCCATCGGGGGGGTGGTGACGGAGACCCAGTACTTC.

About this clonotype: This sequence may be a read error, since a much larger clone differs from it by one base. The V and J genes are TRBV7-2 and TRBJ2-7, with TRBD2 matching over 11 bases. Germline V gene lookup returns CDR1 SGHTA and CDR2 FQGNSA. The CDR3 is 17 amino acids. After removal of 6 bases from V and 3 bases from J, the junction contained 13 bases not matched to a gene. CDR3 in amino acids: CASSSWRGTSGSYEQYF. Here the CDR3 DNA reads TGTGCCAGCAGTTCATGGCGGGGGACTAGCGGAAGCTACGAGCAGTACTTC.

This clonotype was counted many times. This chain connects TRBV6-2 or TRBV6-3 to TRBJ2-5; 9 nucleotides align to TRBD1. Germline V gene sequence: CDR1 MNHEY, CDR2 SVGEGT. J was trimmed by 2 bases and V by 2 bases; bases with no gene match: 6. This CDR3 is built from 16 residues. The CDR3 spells CASSYNTGTGQETQYF. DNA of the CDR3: TGTGCCAGCAGTTACAACACCGGGACAGGGCAAGAGACCCAGTACTTC.

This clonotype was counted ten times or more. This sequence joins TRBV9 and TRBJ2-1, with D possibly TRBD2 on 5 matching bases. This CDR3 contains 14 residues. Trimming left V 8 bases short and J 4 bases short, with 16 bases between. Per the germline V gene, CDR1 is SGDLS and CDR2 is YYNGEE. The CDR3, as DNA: TGTGCCAGTTCCTCTGGCGGGCTTTACAATGAGCAGTTCTTC. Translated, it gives CASSSGGLYNEQFF. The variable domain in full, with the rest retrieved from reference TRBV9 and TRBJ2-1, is DSGVTQTPKHLITATGQRVTLRCSPRSGDLSVYWYQQSLDQGLQFLIQYYNGEERAKGNILERFSAQQFPDLHSELNLSSLELGDSALYFCASSSGGLYNEQFFGPGTRLTVL.

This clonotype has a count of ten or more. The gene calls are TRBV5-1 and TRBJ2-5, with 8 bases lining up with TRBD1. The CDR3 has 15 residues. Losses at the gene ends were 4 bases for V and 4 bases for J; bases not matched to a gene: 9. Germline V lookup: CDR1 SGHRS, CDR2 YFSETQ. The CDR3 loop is CASSPPDRGPETQYF. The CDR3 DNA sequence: TGCGCCAGCAGCCCCCCCGACAGGGGTCCAGAGACCCAGTACTTC.

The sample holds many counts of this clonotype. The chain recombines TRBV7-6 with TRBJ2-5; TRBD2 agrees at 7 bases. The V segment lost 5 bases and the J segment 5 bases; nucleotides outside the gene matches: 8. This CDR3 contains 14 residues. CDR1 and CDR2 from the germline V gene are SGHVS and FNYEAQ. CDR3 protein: CASSRTSFGETQYF. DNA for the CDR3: TGTGCCAGCAGCCGGACTAGTTTTGGCGAGACCCAGTACTTC.

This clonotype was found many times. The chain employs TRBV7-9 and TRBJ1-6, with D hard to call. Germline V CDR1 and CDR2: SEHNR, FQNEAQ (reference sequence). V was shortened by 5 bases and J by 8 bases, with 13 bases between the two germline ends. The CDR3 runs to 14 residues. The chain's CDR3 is CASSPAGPHSPLHF. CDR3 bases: TGTGCCAGCAGCCCAGCCGGCCCCCATTCACCCCTCCACTTT.

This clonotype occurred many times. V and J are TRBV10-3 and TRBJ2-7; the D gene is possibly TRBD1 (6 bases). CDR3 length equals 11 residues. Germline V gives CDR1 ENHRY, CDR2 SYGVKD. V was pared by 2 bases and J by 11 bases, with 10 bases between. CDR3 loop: CAISEGQMEYF. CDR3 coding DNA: TGTGCCATCAGTGAGGGACAGATGGAGTACTTC.

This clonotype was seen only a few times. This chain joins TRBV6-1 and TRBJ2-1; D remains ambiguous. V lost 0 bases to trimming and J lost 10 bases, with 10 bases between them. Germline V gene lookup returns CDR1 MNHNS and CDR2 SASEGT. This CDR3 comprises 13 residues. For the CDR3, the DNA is TGTGCCAGCAGTGAAGCAGGGTATGGGGAGCAGTTCTTC. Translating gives CASSEAGYGEQFF.

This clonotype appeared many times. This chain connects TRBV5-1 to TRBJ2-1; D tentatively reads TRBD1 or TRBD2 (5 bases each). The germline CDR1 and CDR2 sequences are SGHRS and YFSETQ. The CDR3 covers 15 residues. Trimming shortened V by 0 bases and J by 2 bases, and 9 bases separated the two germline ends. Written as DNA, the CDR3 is TGCGCCAGCAGCTTGGGGGGGAGTCCCTACAATGAGCAGTTCTTC. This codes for CASSLGGSPYNEQFF. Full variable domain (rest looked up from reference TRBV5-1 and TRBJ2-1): KAGVTQTPRYLIKTRGQQVTLSCSPISGHRSVSWYQQTPGQGLQFLFEYFSETQRNKGNFPGRFSGRQFSNSRSEMNVSTLELGDSALYLCASSLGGSPYNEQFFGPGTRLTVL.